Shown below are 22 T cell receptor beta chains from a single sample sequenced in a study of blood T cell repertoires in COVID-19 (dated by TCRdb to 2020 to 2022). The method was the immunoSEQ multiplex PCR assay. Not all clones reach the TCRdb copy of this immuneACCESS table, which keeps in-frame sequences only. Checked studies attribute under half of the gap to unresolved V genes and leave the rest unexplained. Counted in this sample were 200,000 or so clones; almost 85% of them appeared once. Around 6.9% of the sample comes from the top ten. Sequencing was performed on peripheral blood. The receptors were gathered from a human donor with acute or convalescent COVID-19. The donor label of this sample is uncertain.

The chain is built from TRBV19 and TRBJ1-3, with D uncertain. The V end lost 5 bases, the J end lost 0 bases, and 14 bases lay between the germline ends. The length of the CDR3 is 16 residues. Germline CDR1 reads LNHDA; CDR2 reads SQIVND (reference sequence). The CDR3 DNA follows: TGTGCCAGTAGTCCCCTTCTCTTCGGCTCTGGAAACACCATATATTTT. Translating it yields CASSPLLFGSGNTIYF.

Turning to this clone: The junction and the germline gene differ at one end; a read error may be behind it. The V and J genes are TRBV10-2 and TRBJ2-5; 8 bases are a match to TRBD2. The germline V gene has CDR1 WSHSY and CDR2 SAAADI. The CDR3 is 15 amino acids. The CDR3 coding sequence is TGCCCCAGCAGACCCCCGGGACTAGGACAAGAGACCCAGTACTTC. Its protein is CPSRPPGLGQETQYF.

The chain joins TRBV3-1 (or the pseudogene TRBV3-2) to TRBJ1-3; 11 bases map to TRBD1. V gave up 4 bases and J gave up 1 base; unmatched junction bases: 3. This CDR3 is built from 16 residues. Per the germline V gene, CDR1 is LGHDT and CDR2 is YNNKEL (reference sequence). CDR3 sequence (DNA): TGTGCCAGCAGCCGCGGACAGGGGGCTTCTGGAAACACCATATATTTT. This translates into CASSRGQGASGNTIYF.

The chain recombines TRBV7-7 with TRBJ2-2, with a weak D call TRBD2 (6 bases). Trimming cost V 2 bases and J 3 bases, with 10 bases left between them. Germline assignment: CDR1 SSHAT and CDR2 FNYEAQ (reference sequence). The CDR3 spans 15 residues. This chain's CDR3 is CASSLTGSDTGELFF. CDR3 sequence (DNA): TGTGCCAGCAGCTTAACCGGGAGCGACACCGGGGAGCTGTTTTTT. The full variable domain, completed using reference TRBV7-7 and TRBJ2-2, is GAGVSQSPRYKVTKRGQDVTLRCDPISSHATLYWYQQALGQGPEFLTYFNYEAQPDKSGLPSDRFSAERPEGSISTLTIQRTEQRDSAMYRCASSLTGSDTGELFFGEGSRLTVL.

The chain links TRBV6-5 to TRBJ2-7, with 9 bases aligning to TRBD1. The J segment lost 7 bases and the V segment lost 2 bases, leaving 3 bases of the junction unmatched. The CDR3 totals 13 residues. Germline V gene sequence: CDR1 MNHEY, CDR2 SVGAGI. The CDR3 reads CASSYTGTGEQYF. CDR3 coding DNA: TGTGCCAGCAGTTACACCGGGACAGGGGAGCAGTACTTC.

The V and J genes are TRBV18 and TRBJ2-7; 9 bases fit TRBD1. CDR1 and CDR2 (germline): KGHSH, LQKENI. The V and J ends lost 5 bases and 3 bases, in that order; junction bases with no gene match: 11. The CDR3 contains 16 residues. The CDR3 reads CASSSDRGTFGYEQYF. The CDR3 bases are TGTGCCAGCTCATCCGACAGGGGGACATTCGGCTACGAGCAGTACTTC.

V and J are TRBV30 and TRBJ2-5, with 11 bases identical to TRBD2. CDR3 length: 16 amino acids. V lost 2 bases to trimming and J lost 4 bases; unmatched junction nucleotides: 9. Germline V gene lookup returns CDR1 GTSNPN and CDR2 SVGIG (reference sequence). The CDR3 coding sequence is TGTGCCTGGAGTCCTGAACTAGCGGGAGCGGTAGAGACCCAGTACTTC. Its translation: CAWSPELAGAVETQYF.

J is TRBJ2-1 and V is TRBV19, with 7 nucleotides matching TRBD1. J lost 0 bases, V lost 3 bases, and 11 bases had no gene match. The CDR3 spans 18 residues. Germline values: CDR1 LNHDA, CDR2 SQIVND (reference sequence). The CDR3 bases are TGTGCCAGTAGTATGGGACAGATCTGGGTAGGCTCCTACAATGAGCAGTTCTTC. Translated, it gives CASSMGQIWVGSYNEQFF.

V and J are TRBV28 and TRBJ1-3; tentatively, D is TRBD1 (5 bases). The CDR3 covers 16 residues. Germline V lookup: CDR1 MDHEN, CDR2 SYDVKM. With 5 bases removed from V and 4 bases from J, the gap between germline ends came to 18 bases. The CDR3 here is CASSLDMSRLGNTIYF. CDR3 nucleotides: TGTGCCAGCAGTCTGGACATGAGCAGGCTGGGAAACACCATATATTTT.

CDR3 in DNA: TGTGCCAGTAGTGGACAGACTCACACTGAAGCTTTCTTT. Translation gives CASSGQTHTEAFF. The chain has TRBV19 and TRBJ1-1; TRBD1 is a possible D gene (6 bases). The CDR3 has 13 residues. Trimming left V 5 bases short and J 3 bases short, with 10 bases between. Looked up from germline, CDR1 is LNHDA and CDR2 is SQIVND (reference sequence).

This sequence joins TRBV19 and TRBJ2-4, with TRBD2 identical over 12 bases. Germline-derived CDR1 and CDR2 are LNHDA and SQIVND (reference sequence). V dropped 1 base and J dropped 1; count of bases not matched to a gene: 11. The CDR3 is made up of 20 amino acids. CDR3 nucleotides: TGTGCCAGTAGTATAGGGAGACTAGCGGGAGAGAGTTTTGCCAAAAACATTCAGTACTTC. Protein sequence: CASSIGRLAGESFAKNIQYF.

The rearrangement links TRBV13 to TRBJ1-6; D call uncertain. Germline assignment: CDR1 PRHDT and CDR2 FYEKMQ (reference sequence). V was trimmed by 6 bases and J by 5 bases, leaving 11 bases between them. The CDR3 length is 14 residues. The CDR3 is CASSRGTDNSPLHF. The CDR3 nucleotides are TGTGCCAGCAGTCGGGGTACCGATAATTCACCCCTCCACTTT.

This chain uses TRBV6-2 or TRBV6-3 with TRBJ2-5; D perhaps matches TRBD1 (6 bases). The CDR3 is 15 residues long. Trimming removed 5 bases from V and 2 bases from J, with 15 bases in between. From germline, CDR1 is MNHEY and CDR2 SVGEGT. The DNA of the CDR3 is TGTGCCAGCAGTCAAGCCGGGACATTGCAAGAGACCCAGTACTTC. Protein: CASSQAGTLQETQYF.

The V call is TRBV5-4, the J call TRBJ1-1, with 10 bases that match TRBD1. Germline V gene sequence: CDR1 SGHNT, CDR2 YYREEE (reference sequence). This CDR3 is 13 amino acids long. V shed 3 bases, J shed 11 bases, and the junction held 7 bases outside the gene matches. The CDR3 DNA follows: TGTGCCAGCAGCTCGGCGGGACAGGGGCGGGCTTTCTTT. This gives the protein CASSSAGQGRAFF.

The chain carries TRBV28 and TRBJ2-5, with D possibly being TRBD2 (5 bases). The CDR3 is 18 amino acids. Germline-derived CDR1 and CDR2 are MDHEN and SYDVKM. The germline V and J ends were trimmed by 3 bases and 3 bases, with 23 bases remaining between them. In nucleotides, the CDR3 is TGTGCCAGCAGTTTGCCACGATCCGGGATACACCTGAAAGAGACCCAGTACTTC. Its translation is CASSLPRSGIHLKETQYF.

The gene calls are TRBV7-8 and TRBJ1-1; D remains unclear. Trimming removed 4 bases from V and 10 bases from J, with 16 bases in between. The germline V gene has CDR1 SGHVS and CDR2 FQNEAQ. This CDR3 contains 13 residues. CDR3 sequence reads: CASSSGSPNAAFF. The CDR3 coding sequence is TGTGCCAGCAGCTCCGGGAGCCCGAACGCAGCTTTCTTT.

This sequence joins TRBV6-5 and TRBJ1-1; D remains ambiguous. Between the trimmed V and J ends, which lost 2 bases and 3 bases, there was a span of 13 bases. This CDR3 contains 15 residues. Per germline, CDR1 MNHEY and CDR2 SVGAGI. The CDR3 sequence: CASSYMGRRDTEAFF. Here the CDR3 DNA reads TGTGCCAGCAGTTACATGGGGAGAAGGGACACTGAAGCTTTCTTT.

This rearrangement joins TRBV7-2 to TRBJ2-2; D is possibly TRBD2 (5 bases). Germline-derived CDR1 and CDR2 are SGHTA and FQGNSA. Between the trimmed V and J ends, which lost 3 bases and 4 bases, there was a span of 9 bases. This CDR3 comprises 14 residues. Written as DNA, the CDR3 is TGTGCCAGCAGCTTCCGGGATACCACCGGGGAGCTGTTTTTT. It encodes CASSFRDTTGELFF.

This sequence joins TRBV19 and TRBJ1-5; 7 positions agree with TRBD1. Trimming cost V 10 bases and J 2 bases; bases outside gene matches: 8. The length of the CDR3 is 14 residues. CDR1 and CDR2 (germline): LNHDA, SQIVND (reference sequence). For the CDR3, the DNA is TGTGCCACACAACAGGGGTTTGGCAATCAGCCCCAGCATTTT. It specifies CATQQGFGNQPQHF.

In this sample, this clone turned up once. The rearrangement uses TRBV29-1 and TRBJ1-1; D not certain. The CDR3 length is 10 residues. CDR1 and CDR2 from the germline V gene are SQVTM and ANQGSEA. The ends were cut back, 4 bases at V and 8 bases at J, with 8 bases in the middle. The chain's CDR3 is CSVGNAEAFF. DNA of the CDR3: TGCAGCGTTGGAAATGCGGAAGCTTTCTTT.

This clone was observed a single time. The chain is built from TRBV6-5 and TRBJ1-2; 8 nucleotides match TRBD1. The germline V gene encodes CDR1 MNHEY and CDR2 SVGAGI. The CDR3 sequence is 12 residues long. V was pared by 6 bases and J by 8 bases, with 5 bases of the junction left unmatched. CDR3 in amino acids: CASSQGAEGYTF. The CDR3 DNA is TGTGCCAGCAGCCAGGGGGCGGAGGGCTACACCTTC.

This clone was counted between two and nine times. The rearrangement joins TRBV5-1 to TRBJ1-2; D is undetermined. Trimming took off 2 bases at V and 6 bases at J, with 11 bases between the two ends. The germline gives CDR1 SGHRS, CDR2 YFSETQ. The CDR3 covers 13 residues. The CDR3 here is CASSFAGSNGYTF. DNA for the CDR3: TGCGCCAGCAGCTTTGCGGGGTCTAATGGCTACACCTTC.